The 5 T cell receptor beta chains below come from one sample, sequenced in a study of a mutant IDH1 vaccine in newly diagnosed glioma. The table came from immunoSEQ multiplex PCR; TCRdb's copy has only in-frame clones and leaves some out. This sample has about 32,000 clones; 81% occur once, and the top ten carry less than 20%. Noted time point: week 35, safety follow-up. Vaccine doses each comprised 300 ug of mutant IDH1 20-mer peptide, with topical imiquimod. For these TCRs, the target antigens are not known. The sample here was PBMCs, taken from a glioma patient whose treatment included an IDH1 peptide vaccine. These receptors originate from a man aged 25 to 40 with glioma.

This clone was observed once. The V gene is TRBV6-6, the J gene TRBJ1-2, with 9 bases matching TRBD1. With 6 bases clipped from V and 1 base from J, the junction kept 3 bases outside the gene matches. The CDR3 has 14 amino acids. CDR1 MNHNY and CDR2 SVGAGI come from the germline V gene (reference sequence). In DNA, the CDR3 is TGTGCCAGCAGCCCGACAGGGGGTAACTATGGCTACACCTTC. It specifies CASSPTGGNYGYTF.

This chain connects TRBV12-5 to TRBJ2-1; 15 positions match TRBD2. The V and J ends lost 1 base and 0 bases, in that order; junction bases with no gene match: 10. This CDR3 contains 21 residues. CDR1 is LGHNT, CDR2 FRNRAP, per germline. CDR3 coding DNA: TGTGCTAGTGGTTTGGAACTTGGACTAGCGGGAGGGACGAGCTCCTACAATGAGCAGTTCTTC. This sequence encodes CASGLELGLAGGTSSYNEQFF.

The rearrangement uses TRBV11-2 and TRBJ2-1, with D unclear. Germline CDR1 and CDR2: SGHAT and FQNNGV. V was pared by 5 bases and J by 8 bases, with 10 bases between. The CDR3 runs to 12 residues. In DNA form, the CDR3 reads TGTGCCAGCAGCCCCAATGGGTATGAGCAGTTCTTC. Its translation: CASSPNGYEQFF.

This chain links TRBV2 with TRBJ1-2; D not resolved. The germline V gene encodes CDR1 SNHLY and CDR2 FYNNEI. There are 13 residues in the CDR3. With 5 bases removed from V and 2 bases from J, the gap between germline ends came to 9 bases. Here the CDR3 DNA reads TGTGCCAGCAGTAGTGCAGGAAACTATGGCTACACCTTC. Its protein is CASSSAGNYGYTF.

The chain is built from TRBV6-1 and TRBJ2-3; 9 nucleotides agree with TRBD2. CDR3 length equals 15 residues. Germline V CDR1 and CDR2: MNHNS, SASEGT. J was trimmed by 3 bases and V by 2 bases; bases with no gene match: 3. CDR3: CASSEIAGETDTQYF. CDR3 nucleotide sequence: TGTGCCAGCAGTGAAATAGCGGGAGAGACAGATACGCAGTATTTT.